A selection of T cell receptor beta chains follows, all from one sample in a study of blood T cell repertoires in COVID-19. Only in-frame clones appear in the TCRdb table, and some are missing; sequencing was by immunoSEQ multiplex PCR. The data contain over 150,000 clones, around 78% of them singletons. The source material was peripheral blood. The receptors shown here come from an older man with acute or convalescent COVID-19. Both conserved end residues are part of each CDR3. The order of the fields is clone size, J gene, D gene, V gene, CDR3 protein, CDR3 DNA. A D gene is named only where the DNA matches it firmly. The listing skips clone size in some rows; elsewhere it reads once, few, many or a size class.

clone size: NA
J gene: TRBJ2-7
D gene: TRBD1
V gene: TRBV7-3
CDR3 protein: CASSVQGADEQYF
CDR3 DNA: TGTGCCAGCAGTGTACAGGGGGCTGATGAGCAGTACTTC

clone size: NA
J gene: TRBJ2-3
D gene: NA
V gene: TRBV6-5
CDR3 protein: CASSHSAGEDTQYF
CDR3 DNA: TGTGCCAGCAGCCACTCGGCAGGGGAAGATACGCAGTATTTT

clone size: few
J gene: TRBJ1-4
D gene: NA
V gene: TRBV7-2
CDR3 protein: CASSLEGGANEKLFF
CDR3 DNA: TGTGCCAGCAGCTTAGAAGGGGGAGCTAATGAAAAACTGTTTTTT

clone size: NA
J gene: TRBJ1-3
D gene: NA
V gene: TRBV19
CDR3 protein: CASNAGWVGNTIYF
CDR3 DNA: TGTGCCAGTAACGCAGGCTGGGTTGGAAACACCATATATTTT

clone size: NA
J gene: TRBJ1-1
D gene: TRBD1
V gene: TRBV9
CDR3 protein: CASSPQVQGVREAFF
CDR3 DNA: TGTGCCAGCAGCCCCCAGGTTCAGGGGGTTAGGGAAGCTTTCTTT

clone size: NA
J gene: TRBJ1-2
D gene: TRBD1
V gene: TRBV5-8
CDR3 protein: CASRTGGVSNYGYTF
CDR3 DNA: TGTGCCAGCAGGACAGGGGGGGTTTCTAACTATGGCTACACCTTC

clone size: NA
J gene: TRBJ2-2
D gene: TRBD1
V gene: TRBV19
CDR3 protein: CASSIRQGVTGELFF
CDR3 DNA: TGTGCCAGTAGTATTCGACAGGGGGTCACCGGGGAGCTGTTTTTT

clone size: NA
J gene: TRBJ2-3
D gene: NA
V gene: TRBV6-6
CDR3 protein: CASSTPSRGTDTQYF
CDR3 DNA: TGTGCCAGCAGTACACCCAGCAGGGGCACAGATACGCAGTATTTT

clone size: NA
J gene: TRBJ2-3
D gene: TRBD2
V gene: TRBV5-5
CDR3 protein: CASSQHLAGGADTQYF
CDR3 DNA: TGTGCCAGCAGCCAGCACCTAGCGGGGGGTGCAGATACGCAGTATTTT

clone size: NA
J gene: TRBJ2-1
D gene: NA
V gene: TRBV7-8
CDR3 protein: CASSIQGYEFF
CDR3 DNA: TGTGCCAGCAGTATACAGGGTTATGAGTTCTTC

clone size: few
J gene: TRBJ2-1
D gene: NA
V gene: TRBV5-1
CDR3 protein: CASSGAVQVPNEQFF
CDR3 DNA: TGCGCCAGCAGCGGGGCAGTCCAAGTCCCCAATGAGCAGTTCTTC

clone size: NA
J gene: TRBJ1-2
D gene: NA
V gene: TRBV24-1
CDR3 protein: CATSDLGLTKGGYTF
CDR3 DNA: TGTGCCACCAGTGATTTAGGACTAACGAAGGGTGGCTACACCTTC

clone size: NA
J gene: TRBJ1-4
D gene: NA
V gene: TRBV9
CDR3 protein: CASSPRSTNEKLFF
CDR3 DNA: TGTGCCAGTAGCCCCCGGTCAACTAATGAAAAACTGTTTTTT

clone size: NA
J gene: TRBJ1-1
D gene: NA
V gene: TRBV5-1
CDR3 protein: CASSLVRVAEAFF
CDR3 DNA: TGCGCCAGCAGCTTGGTGAGGGTGGCTGAAGCTTTCTTT

clone size: NA
J gene: TRBJ1-1
D gene: NA
V gene: TRBV4-3
CDR3 protein: CASSRTSGTEAFF
CDR3 DNA: TGCGCCAGCAGCCGTACTTCGGGGACTGAAGCTTTCTTT

clone size: NA
J gene: TRBJ1-6
D gene: NA
V gene: TRBV6-1
CDR3 protein: CASSDALANSPLHF
CDR3 DNA: TGTGCCAGCAGTGATGCTTTAGCGAATTCACCCCTCCACTTT

clone size: NA
J gene: TRBJ1-6
D gene: NA
V gene: TRBV27
CDR3 protein: CASSLFRGNSPLHF
CDR3 DNA: TGTGCCAGCAGTTTATTCCGGGGAAATTCACCCCTCCACTTT

clone size: NA
J gene: TRBJ2-1
D gene: NA
V gene: TRBV6-5
CDR3 protein: CASQTGRRYNEQFF
CDR3 DNA: TGTGCCAGCCAAACAGGACGCCGCTACAATGAGCAGTTCTTC

clone size: NA
J gene: TRBJ2-2
D gene: NA
V gene: TRBV7-3
CDR3 protein: CASSLYSNTGELFF
CDR3 DNA: TGTGCCAGCAGCTTATACAGCAACACCGGGGAGCTGTTTTTT

clone size: NA
J gene: TRBJ2-2
D gene: TRBD1
V gene: TRBV24-1
CDR3 protein: CATSDFDRGDTGELFF
CDR3 DNA: TGTGCCACCAGTGACTTCGACAGGGGGGACACCGGGGAGCTGTTTTTT

clone size: NA
J gene: TRBJ2-2
D gene: NA
V gene: TRBV18
CDR3 protein: CASSPNGSNRELFF
CDR3 DNA: TGTGCCAGCTCACCAAACGGGAGCAACCGGGAGCTGTTTTTT

clone size: NA
J gene: TRBJ1-5
D gene: TRBD1
V gene: TRBV10-1
CDR3 protein: CASSESRFRGTQPQHF
CDR3 DNA: TGCGCCAGCAGTGAGTCAAGGTTCAGGGGGACTCAGCCCCAGCATTTT

clone size: NA
J gene: TRBJ1-6
D gene: NA
V gene: TRBV7-2
CDR3 protein: CASSYFGGMGNSPLHF
CDR3 DNA: TGTGCCAGCAGCTACTTCGGGGGGATGGGTAATTCACCCCTCCACTTT

clone size: NA
J gene: TRBJ2-5
D gene: NA
V gene: TRBV5-4
CDR3 protein: CASSLAAGQETQYF
CDR3 DNA: TGTGCCAGCAGCTTGGCGGCAGGGCAAGAGACCCAGTACTTC

clone size: once
J gene: TRBJ2-3
D gene: TRBD2
V gene: TRBV9
CDR3 protein: CASAQDGGASDTQYF
CDR3 DNA: TGTGCCAGCGCCCAGGACGGGGGGGCTTCAGATACGCAGTATTTT

clone size: few
J gene: TRBJ1-6
D gene: TRBD1
V gene: TRBV5-8
CDR3 protein: CASSLRTGSNSPLHF
CDR3 DNA: TGTGCCAGCAGCTTAAGGACAGGGAGCAATTCACCCCTCCACTTT

clone size: NA
J gene: TRBJ2-2
D gene: TRBD1
V gene: TRBV7-9
CDR3 protein: CASSSGQVNTGELFF
CDR3 DNA: TGTGCCAGCAGCTCGGGACAGGTGAACACCGGGGAGCTGTTTTTT

clone size: few
J gene: TRBJ1-2
D gene: NA
V gene: TRBV24-1
CDR3 protein: CATSEAGGDGYTF
CDR3 DNA: TGTGCCACCAGTGAGGCGGGAGGGGATGGCTACACCTTC

clone size: NA
J gene: TRBJ1-1
D gene: TRBD1
V gene: TRBV11-3
CDR3 protein: CASSRRQGLSEAFF
CDR3 DNA: TGTGCCAGCAGCCGAAGACAGGGGCTGAGTGAAGCTTTCTTT

clone size: once
J gene: TRBJ2-5
D gene: NA
V gene: TRBV7-9
CDR3 protein: CASRRGRGETQYF
CDR3 DNA: TGTGCCAGCAGGAGGGGGAGGGGAGAGACCCAGTACTTC

clone size: NA
J gene: TRBJ1-3
D gene: NA
V gene: TRBV5-4
CDR3 protein: CASREGTVNTIYF
CDR3 DNA: TGTGCCAGCAGGGAGGGGACGGTAAACACCATATATTTT

clone size: NA
J gene: TRBJ2-5
D gene: TRBD2
V gene: TRBV27
CDR3 protein: CASSLKRGGLETQYF
CDR3 DNA: TGTGCCAGCAGTTTAAAGCGGGGGGGCCTCGAGACCCAGTACTTC

clone size: NA
J gene: TRBJ1-1
D gene: NA
V gene: TRBV7-2
CDR3 protein: CASSPQVNTEAFF
CDR3 DNA: TGTGCCAGCAGCCCACAGGTGAACACTGAAGCTTTCTTT

clone size: NA
J gene: TRBJ1-2
D gene: TRBD1
V gene: TRBV27
CDR3 protein: CASSSIVGQGSGYTF
CDR3 DNA: TGTGCCAGCAGTTCAATTGTCGGACAGGGTAGTGGCTACACCTTC

clone size: NA
J gene: TRBJ2-2
D gene: NA
V gene: TRBV5-1
CDR3 protein: CASSFAAGEGTGELFF
CDR3 DNA: TGCGCCAGCAGCTTTGCGGCAGGGGAGGGCACCGGGGAGCTGTTTTTT

clone size: once
J gene: TRBJ2-1
D gene: TRBD1
V gene: TRBV7-8
CDR3 protein: CASSFDRGLGNEQFF
CDR3 DNA: TGTGCCAGCAGCTTCGACAGGGGGCTAGGGAATGAGCAGTTCTTC

clone size: NA
J gene: TRBJ2-5
D gene: TRBD2
V gene: TRBV6-2/TRBV6-3
CDR3 protein: CASSLPTSGVETQYF
CDR3 DNA: TGTGCCAGCAGCCTCCCGACTAGCGGAGTAGAGACCCAGTACTTC

clone size: NA
J gene: TRBJ2-3
D gene: NA
V gene: TRBV11-2
CDR3 protein: CASSQGGLGSADTQYF
CDR3 DNA: TGTGCCAGCAGCCAAGGGGGTTTAGGGAGTGCAGATACGCAGTATTTT

clone size: NA
J gene: TRBJ1-6
D gene: TRBD1
V gene: TRBV29-1
CDR3 protein: CSGLGTGVNSPLHF
CDR3 DNA: TGCAGCGGGCTAGGGACAGGGGTTAATTCACCCCTCCACTTT

clone size: NA
J gene: TRBJ2-4
D gene: NA
V gene: TRBV4-2
CDR3 protein: CASSQERSQAKNIQYF
CDR3 DNA: TGTGCCAGCAGCCAAGAGCGGTCCCAAGCCAAAAACATTCAGTACTTC

clone size: NA
J gene: TRBJ2-1
D gene: TRBD2
V gene: TRBV6-1
CDR3 protein: CASSEDVAGGPTYNEQFF
CDR3 DNA: TGTGCCAGCAGTGAAGACGTAGCGGGGGGCCCGACATACAATGAGCAGTTCTTC

clone size: NA
J gene: TRBJ1-5
D gene: NA
V gene: TRBV4-3
CDR3 protein: CASSQDRGPYQPQHF
CDR3 DNA: TGCGCCAGCAGCCAAGACAGGGGACCATATCAGCCCCAGCATTTT

clone size: NA
J gene: TRBJ1-4
D gene: NA
V gene: TRBV7-8
CDR3 protein: CASSSSLGGEKLFF
CDR3 DNA: TGTGCCAGCAGCTCCTCTCTTGGAGGTGAAAAACTGTTTTTT

clone size: few
J gene: TRBJ1-1
D gene: NA
V gene: TRBV6-4
CDR3 protein: CASSDSWGRKTEAFF
CDR3 DNA: TGTGCCAGCAGTGACTCGTGGGGGAGGAAGACTGAAGCTTTCTTT

clone size: NA
J gene: TRBJ1-5
D gene: TRBD1
V gene: TRBV5-8
CDR3 protein: CASSPGQSNQPQHF
CDR3 DNA: TGTGCCAGCAGCCCGGGACAGTCGAATCAGCCCCAGCATTTT

clone size: NA
J gene: TRBJ1-4
D gene: NA
V gene: TRBV4-2
CDR3 protein: CASSPTGEGNEKLFF
CDR3 DNA: TGTGCCAGCAGCCCAACGGGGGAGGGGAATGAAAAACTGTTTTTT

clone size: NA
J gene: TRBJ1-1
D gene: NA
V gene: TRBV9
CDR3 protein: CASSVVSAFF
CDR3 DNA: TGTGCCAGCAGCGTAGTATCAGCTTTCTTT

clone size: NA
J gene: TRBJ1-1
D gene: NA
V gene: TRBV7-9
CDR3 protein: CASTPSSNTEAFF
CDR3 DNA: TGTGCCAGCACCCCTTCCTCGAACACTGAAGCTTTCTTT

clone size: few
J gene: TRBJ2-2
D gene: TRBD1
V gene: TRBV9
CDR3 protein: CASSDYRGTTGELFF
CDR3 DNA: TGTGCCAGCAGTGATTACAGGGGAACCACCGGGGAGCTGTTTTTT

clone size: NA
J gene: TRBJ1-2
D gene: NA
V gene: TRBV7-3
CDR3 protein: CASSPTGGESDYGYTF
CDR3 DNA: TGTGCCAGCAGCCCAACGGGGGGGGAGTCAGACTATGGCTACACCTTC

clone size: NA
J gene: TRBJ1-4
D gene: TRBD1
V gene: TRBV5-1
CDR3 protein: CASSLAAAGGEKLFF
CDR3 DNA: TGCGCCAGCAGCTTGGCCGCGGCAGGGGGCGAAAAACTGTTTTTT

clone size: NA
J gene: TRBJ2-2
D gene: TRBD1
V gene: TRBV6-5
CDR3 protein: CASLGQGATGELFF
CDR3 DNA: TGTGCCAGCCTGGGACAGGGGGCCACCGGGGAGCTGTTTTTT

clone size: NA
J gene: TRBJ2-3
D gene: NA
V gene: TRBV28
CDR3 protein: CASRSSGAGLDTQYF
CDR3 DNA: TGTGCCAGCAGATCGTCAGGGGCTGGATTAGATACGCAGTATTTT

clone size: NA
J gene: TRBJ1-1
D gene: TRBD1
V gene: TRBV28
CDR3 protein: CASSVAGGARGTEAFF
CDR3 DNA: TGTGCCAGCAGCGTCGCAGGGGGCGCCAGGGGCACTGAAGCTTTCTTT

clone size: NA
J gene: TRBJ1-2
D gene: TRBD1
V gene: TRBV19
CDR3 protein: CASSLLPDRVTYGYTF
CDR3 DNA: TGTGCCAGTAGTTTACTTCCCGACAGGGTAACCTATGGCTACACCTTC

clone size: NA
J gene: TRBJ2-7
D gene: TRBD1
V gene: TRBV15
CDR3 protein: CATSSYGTGVSYEQYF
CDR3 DNA: TGTGCCACCAGCAGCTATGGGACAGGGGTCTCCTACGAGCAGTACTTC

clone size: few
J gene: TRBJ1-1
D gene: NA
V gene: TRBV3-1/TRBV3-2
CDR3 protein: CASSPSTGNTEAFF
CDR3 DNA: TGTGCCAGCAGCCCCTCGACAGGTAACACTGAAGCTTTCTTT

clone size: once
J gene: TRBJ2-1
D gene: NA
V gene: TRBV11-3
CDR3 protein: CASSLGLSGNEQFF
CDR3 DNA: TGTGCCAGCAGCTTAGGGCTGTCAGGGAATGAGCAGTTCTTC